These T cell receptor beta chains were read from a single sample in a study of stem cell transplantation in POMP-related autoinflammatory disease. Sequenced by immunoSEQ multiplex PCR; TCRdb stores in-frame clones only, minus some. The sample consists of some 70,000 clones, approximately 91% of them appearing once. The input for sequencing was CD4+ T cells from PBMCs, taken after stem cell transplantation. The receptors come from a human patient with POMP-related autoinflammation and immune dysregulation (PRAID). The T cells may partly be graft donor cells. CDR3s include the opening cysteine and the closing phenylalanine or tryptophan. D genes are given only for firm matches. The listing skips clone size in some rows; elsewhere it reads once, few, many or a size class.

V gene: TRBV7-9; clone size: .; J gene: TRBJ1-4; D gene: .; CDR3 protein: CATPGANNEKLFF; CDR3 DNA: TGTGCCACCCCCGGGGCCAATAATGAAAAACTGTTTTTT
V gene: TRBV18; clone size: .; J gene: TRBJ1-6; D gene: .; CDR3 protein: CASSPSGFDSPLHF; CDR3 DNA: TGTGCCAGCTCACCCTCTGGGTTCGATTCACCCCTCCACTTT
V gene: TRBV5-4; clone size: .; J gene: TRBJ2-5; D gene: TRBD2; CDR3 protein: CASSSRTSGVETQYF; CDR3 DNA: TGTGCCAGCAGTTCCCGGACTAGCGGGGTAGAGACCCAGTACTTC
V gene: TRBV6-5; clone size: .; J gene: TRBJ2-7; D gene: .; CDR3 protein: CASSNSYEQYF; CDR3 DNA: TGTGCCAGCAGTAATTCCTACGAGCAGTACTTC
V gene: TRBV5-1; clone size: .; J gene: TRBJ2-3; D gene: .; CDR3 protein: CASSLGSATSTDTQYF; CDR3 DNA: TGCGCCAGCAGCTTGGGGTCGGCTACTAGCACAGATACGCAGTATTTT
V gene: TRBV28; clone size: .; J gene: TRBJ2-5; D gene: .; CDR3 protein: CASRSFQETQYF; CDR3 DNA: TGTGCCAGCAGGAGCTTCCAAGAGACCCAGTACTTC
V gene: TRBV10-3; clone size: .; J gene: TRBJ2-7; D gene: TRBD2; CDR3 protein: CAISESLAGAHYEQYF; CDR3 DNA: TGTGCCATCAGTGAGTCGCTAGCGGGAGCTCACTACGAGCAGTACTTC
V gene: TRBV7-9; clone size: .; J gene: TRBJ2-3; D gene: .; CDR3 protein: CASSFLMGDTQYF; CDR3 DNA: TGTGCCAGCAGCTTTTTGATGGGAGATACGCAGTATTTT
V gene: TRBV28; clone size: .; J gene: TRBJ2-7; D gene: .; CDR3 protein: CASSQRTDKSSYEQYF; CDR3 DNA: TGTGCCAGCAGTCAAAGGACAGACAAAAGCTCCTACGAGCAGTACTTC
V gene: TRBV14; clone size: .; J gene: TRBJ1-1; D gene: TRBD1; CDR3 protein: CASSLDRGNTEAFF; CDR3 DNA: TGTGCCAGCAGCTTGGACAGGGGGAACACTGAAGCTTTCTTT
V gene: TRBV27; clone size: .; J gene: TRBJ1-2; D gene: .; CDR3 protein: CASSQGYGYTF; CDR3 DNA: TGTGCCAGCAGTCAGGGATATGGCTACACCTTC
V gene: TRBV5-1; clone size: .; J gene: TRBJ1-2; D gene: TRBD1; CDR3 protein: CASRRRQGTAGYTF; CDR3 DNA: TGCGCCAGCAGAAGAAGACAGGGAACAGCTGGCTACACCTTC
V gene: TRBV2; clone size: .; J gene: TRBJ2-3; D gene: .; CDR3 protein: CASSENTIRRQYF; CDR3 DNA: TGTGCCAGCAGTGAAAACACAATACGTAGGCAGTATTTT
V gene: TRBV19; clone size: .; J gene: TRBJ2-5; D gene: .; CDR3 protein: CASSRGPLRTQYF; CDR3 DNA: TGTGCCAGTAGTAGGGGACCCCTTCGCACCCAGTACTTC
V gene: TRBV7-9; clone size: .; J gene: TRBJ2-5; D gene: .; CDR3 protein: CASSHGQRQETQYF; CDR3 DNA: TGTGCCAGCAGCCACGGACAGAGGCAAGAGACCCAGTACTTC
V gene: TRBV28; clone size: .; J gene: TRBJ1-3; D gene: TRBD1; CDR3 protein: CASSLPTGERQLYF; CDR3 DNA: TGTGCCAGCAGTTTACCGACAGGGGAAAGACAGCTATATTTT
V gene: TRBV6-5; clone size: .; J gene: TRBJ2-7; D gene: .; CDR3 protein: CASSYSWTLSYEQYF; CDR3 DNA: TGTGCCAGCAGTTACTCGTGGACACTCAGCTACGAGCAGTACTTC
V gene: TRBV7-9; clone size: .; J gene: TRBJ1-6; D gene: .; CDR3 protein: CASSLDRPVSSYNSPLHF; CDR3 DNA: TGTGCCAGCAGCTTAGATCGGCCGGTCAGCTCCTATAATTCACCCCTCCACTTT
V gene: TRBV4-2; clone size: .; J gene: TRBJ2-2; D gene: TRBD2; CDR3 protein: CASSQVLVGGGNTGELFF; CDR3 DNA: TGTGCCAGCAGCCAAGTGTTAGTTGGCGGGGGGAACACCGGGGAGCTGTTTTTT
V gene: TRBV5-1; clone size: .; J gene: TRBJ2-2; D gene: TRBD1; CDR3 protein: CASKDYAGTGGTGELFF; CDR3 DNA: TGCGCCAGCAAGGATTATGCCGGGACAGGGGGAACCGGGGAGCTGTTTTTT
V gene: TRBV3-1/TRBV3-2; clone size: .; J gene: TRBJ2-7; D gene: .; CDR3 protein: CASSQDAGSSEQYF; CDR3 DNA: TGTGCCAGCAGCCAAGACGCGGGCAGTTCAGAGCAGTACTTC
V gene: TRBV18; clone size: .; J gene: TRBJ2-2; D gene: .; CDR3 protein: CASSPKTQGSGELFF; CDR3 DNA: TGTGCCAGCTCACCAAAAACTCAGGGATCCGGGGAGCTGTTTTTT
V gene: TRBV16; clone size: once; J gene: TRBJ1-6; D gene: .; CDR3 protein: CASSSAWAGNSPLHF; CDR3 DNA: TGTGCCAGCAGCAGCGCCTGGGCCGGTAATTCACCCCTCCACTTT
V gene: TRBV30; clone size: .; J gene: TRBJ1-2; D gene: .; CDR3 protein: CAWSVVEGNGYTF; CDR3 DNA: TGTGCCTGGAGTGTAGTTGAGGGTAATGGCTACACCTTC
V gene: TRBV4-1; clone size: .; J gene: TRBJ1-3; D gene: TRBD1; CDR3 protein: CASSQRTGAEYTIYF; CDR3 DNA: TGCGCCAGCAGCCAAAGGACAGGGGCTGAGTACACCATATATTTT
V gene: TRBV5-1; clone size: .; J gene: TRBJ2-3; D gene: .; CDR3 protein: CASSLVVGGGTDTQYF; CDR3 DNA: TGCGCCAGCAGCTTGGTGGTGGGGGGCGGCACAGATACGCAGTATTTT
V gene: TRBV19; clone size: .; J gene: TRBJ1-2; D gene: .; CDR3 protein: CASTPPTGPNSYTF; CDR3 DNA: TGTGCCAGTACCCCCCCAACGGGGCCCAACAGCTACACCTTC
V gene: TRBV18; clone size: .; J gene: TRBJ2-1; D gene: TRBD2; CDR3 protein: CASSPPPALAGVSNEQFF; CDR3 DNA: TGTGCCAGCTCACCCCCCCCGGCGCTAGCGGGAGTTAGCAATGAGCAGTTCTTC
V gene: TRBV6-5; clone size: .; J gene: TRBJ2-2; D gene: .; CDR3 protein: CASTLSTNTGELFF; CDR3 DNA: TGTGCCAGCACGCTCTCCACGAACACCGGGGAGCTGTTTTTT
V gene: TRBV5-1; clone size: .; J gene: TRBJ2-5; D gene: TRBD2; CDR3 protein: CASSARAGGLQETQYF; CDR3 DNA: TGCGCCAGCAGCGCCCGGGCGGGGGGGCTTCAAGAGACCCAGTACTTC
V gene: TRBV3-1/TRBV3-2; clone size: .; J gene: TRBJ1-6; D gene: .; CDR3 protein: CASSQADRGGNSPLHF; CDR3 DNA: TGTGCCAGCAGCCAAGCTGACCGGGGTGGGAATTCACCCCTCCACTTT
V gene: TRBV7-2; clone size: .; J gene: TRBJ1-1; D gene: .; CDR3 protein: CASSRWATEAFF; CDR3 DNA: TGTGCCAGCAGCCGGTGGGCCACTGAAGCTTTCTTT
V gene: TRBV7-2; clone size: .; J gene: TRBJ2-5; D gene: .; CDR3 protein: CASNPQGGSQETQYF; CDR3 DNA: TGTGCCAGCAACCCACAGGGAGGGAGCCAAGAGACCCAGTACTTC
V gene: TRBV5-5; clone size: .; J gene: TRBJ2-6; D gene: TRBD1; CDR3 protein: CASTLTGTGASGANVLTF; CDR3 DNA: TGTGCCAGCACCTTGACCGGGACAGGGGCCTCTGGGGCCAACGTCCTGACTTTC
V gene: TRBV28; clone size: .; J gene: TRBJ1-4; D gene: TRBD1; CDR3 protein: CASSGDGTGSREKLFF; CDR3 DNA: TGTGCCAGCAGTGGGGATGGGACAGGGTCTAGGGAAAAACTGTTTTTT
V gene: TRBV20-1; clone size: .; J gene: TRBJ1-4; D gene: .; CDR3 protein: CSVRREKLFF; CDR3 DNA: TGCAGTGTCAGGAGGGAAAAACTGTTTTTT
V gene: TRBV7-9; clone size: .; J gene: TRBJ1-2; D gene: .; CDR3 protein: CASSLGGFGYTF; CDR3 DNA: TGTGCCAGCAGCTTAGGGGGGTTTGGCTACACCTTC
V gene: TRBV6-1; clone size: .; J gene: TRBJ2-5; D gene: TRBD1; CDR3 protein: CASSEGTGVETQYF; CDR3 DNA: TGTGCCAGCAGTGAAGGGACAGGGGTGGAGACCCAGTACTTC
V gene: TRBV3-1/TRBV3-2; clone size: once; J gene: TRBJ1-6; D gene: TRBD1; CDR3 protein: CASSPQGGLSPLHF; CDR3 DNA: TGTGCCAGCAGCCCTCAGGGGGGGCTCTCACCCCTCCACTTT
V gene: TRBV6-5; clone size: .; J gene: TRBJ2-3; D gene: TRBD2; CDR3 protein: CASSLTSTGGTQYF; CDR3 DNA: TGTGCCAGCAGCCTCACGTCAACGGGGGGTACGCAGTATTTT
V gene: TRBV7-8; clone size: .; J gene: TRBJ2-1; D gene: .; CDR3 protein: CASSPRPRDPGGNEQFF; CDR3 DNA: TGTGCCAGCAGCCCTAGACCTCGGGACCCTGGTGGCAATGAGCAGTTCTTC
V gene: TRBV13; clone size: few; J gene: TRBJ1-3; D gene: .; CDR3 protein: CASSTTPLSGNTIYF; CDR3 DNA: TGTGCCAGCAGCACTACACCCCTCTCTGGAAACACCATATATTTT
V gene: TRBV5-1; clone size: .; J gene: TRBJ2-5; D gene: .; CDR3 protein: CASSLGRAKGETQYF; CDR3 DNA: TGCGCCAGCAGCTTGGGGAGGGCGAAGGGGGAGACCCAGTACTTC
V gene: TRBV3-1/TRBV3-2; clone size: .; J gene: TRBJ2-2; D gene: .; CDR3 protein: CASSQEMTAGELFF; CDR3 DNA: TGTGCCAGCAGCCAAGAGATGACGGCCGGGGAGCTGTTTTTT
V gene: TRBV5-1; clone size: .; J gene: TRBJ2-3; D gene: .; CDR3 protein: CASSLGLFRGADTQYF; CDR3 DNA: TGCGCCAGCAGCTTGGGGCTTTTCAGGGGAGCCGATACGCAGTATTTT
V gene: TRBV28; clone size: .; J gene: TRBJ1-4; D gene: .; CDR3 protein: CASSPQGKGEKLFF; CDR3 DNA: TGTGCCAGCAGTCCCCAGGGAAAGGGTGAAAAACTGTTTTTT
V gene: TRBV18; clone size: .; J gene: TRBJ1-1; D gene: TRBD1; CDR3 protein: CASSEGTGTEAFF; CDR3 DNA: TGTGCCAGCTCCGAAGGGACAGGGACTGAAGCTTTCTTT
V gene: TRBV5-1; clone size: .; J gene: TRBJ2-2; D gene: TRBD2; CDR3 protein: CASGGRLNTGELFF; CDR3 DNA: TGCGCCAGCGGCGGGAGGTTAAACACCGGGGAGCTGTTTTTT
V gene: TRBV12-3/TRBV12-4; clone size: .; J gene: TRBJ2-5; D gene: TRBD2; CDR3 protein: CASRGLFQETQYF; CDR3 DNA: TGTGCCAGCAGGGGACTATTTCAAGAGACCCAGTACTTC